This passage covers 15 T cell receptor beta chains from one sample sequenced in a study of vaccination and CD4 T cells after COVID-19. The treatment is: roughly 10-day PBMC culture with coronavirus spike peptide pools or control peptides (ViraFEST assay). CD4+ T-cell collection from the unexposed donor predated the COVID-19 pandemic (2011-2018). These receptors are not linked to any known antigen. Oncomine TCR Beta short-read sequencing was applied to DNA from cultured CD4+ T cells. In TCRdb, the PCR reads were re-called with MiXCR into one record per CDR3 protein. The sample lists several thousand distinct CDR3 sequences, roughly 46% occurring once. Sequenced: CD4+ T cells from blood, cultured in vitro. Receptor source: a human donor in good health.

This chain links TRBV27 with TRBJ1-2, with a weak D call TRBD1 (5 bases). The CDR3 consists of 12 residues. V lost 6 bases, J lost 4 bases, and 9 bases lay in between. Per germline, CDR1 MNHEY and CDR2 SMNVEV (reference sequence). Here the CDR3 DNA reads TGTGCCAGCAGGGGGCTTCTCTATGGCTACACCTTC. Translation: CASRGLLYGYTF.

The chain is built from TRBV2 and TRBJ1-5; weak D call: TRBD1 (5 bases). CDR3 length: 14 residues. The germline V and J ends were trimmed by 3 bases and 5 bases, with 11 bases remaining between them. Germline CDR1 is SNHLY and CDR2 is FYNNEI. The CDR3 is CASSDEGQHQPQHF. The CDR3 DNA sequence: TGTGCCAGCAGTGATGAGGGGCAGCATCAGCCCCAGCATTTT. Full variable domain (rest looked up from reference TRBV2 and TRBJ1-5): EPEVTQTPSHQVTQMGQEVILRCVPISNHLYFYWYRQILGQKVEFLVSFYNNEISEKSEIFDDQFSVERPDGSNFTLKIRSTKLEDSAMYFCASSDEGQHQPQHFGDGTRLSIL.

This clonotype was found a few times. CDR3 residues: CATIRDRGFEAFF. In nucleotides, the CDR3 is TGTGCCACCATACGGGACAGGGGATTTGAAGCTTTCTTT. The gene calls are TRBV24-1 and TRBJ1-1, with TRBD1 matching 10 bases. This CDR3 is 13 amino acids long. The V segment lost 8 bases and the J segment 7 bases; nucleotides outside the gene matches: 6. Germline-derived CDR1 and CDR2 are KGHDR and SFDVKD.

This chain connects TRBV7-8 to TRBJ1-1; no definite D call. CDR1 is SGHVS and CDR2 is FQNEAQ in the germline V gene. CDR3 length: 16 amino acids. Trimming shortened V by 4 bases and J by 2 bases, and 17 bases separated the two germline ends. Here the CDR3 DNA reads TGTGCCAGCAGCTCCGGAGGGCCCGGAGAAAACACTGAAGCTTTCTTT. It yields the protein CASSSGGPGENTEAFF.

V is TRBV6-1 and J is TRBJ1-2; D perhaps matches TRBD1 (6 bases). Trimming cost V 6 bases and J 2 bases, with 7 bases left between them. Germline CDR1 and CDR2: MNHNS and SASEGT. There are 12 residues in the CDR3. CDR3 sequence reads: CASRDSNYGYTF. The CDR3 coding sequence is TGTGCCAGCAGGGACAGCAACTATGGCTACACCTTC.

The chain has TRBV7-9 and TRBJ1-1, with a possible D match to TRBD1 (6 bases). V was shortened by 5 bases and J by 7 bases, with 8 bases between the two germline ends. Germline V gives CDR1 SEHNR, CDR2 FQNEAQ (reference sequence). The CDR3 spans 11 residues. Here the CDR3 DNA reads TGTGCCAGCAGCAAACAGGGTGAAGCTTTCTTT. It is translated as CASSKQGEAFF.

This chain uses TRBV9 with TRBJ2-3; D remains ambiguous. V lost 3 bases to trimming and J lost 2 bases, with 7 bases between them. Germline V gene data show CDR1 as SGDLS and CDR2 as YYNGEE. This CDR3 spans 13 amino acids. This chain's CDR3 is CASSEADTDTQYF. CDR3 coding DNA: TGTGCCAGCAGCGAAGCAGACACAGATACGCAGTATTTT.

The chain has TRBV18 and TRBJ1-2; the D is unclear. There are 13 residues in the CDR3. The germline V gene encodes CDR1 KGHSH and CDR2 LQKENI. The germline V and J ends were trimmed by 2 bases and 5 bases, with 9 bases remaining between them. The CDR3 here is CASSPMDGYGYTF. The CDR3 bases are TGTGCCAGCTCACCAATGGACGGATATGGCTACACCTTC.

The chain links TRBV19 to TRBJ1-6; D remains ambiguous. This CDR3 comprises 14 residues. V lost 3 bases to trimming and J lost 4 bases, with 7 bases between them. Germline V gives CDR1 LNHDA, CDR2 SQIVND (reference sequence). The CDR3 bases are TGTGCCAGTAGTATCGCGGCGTATAATTCACCCCTCCACTTT. Translated: CASSIAAYNSPLHF. Full variable domain (remainder filled in from reference TRBV19 and TRBJ1-6): DGGITQSPKYLFRKEGQNVTLSCEQNLNHDAMYWYRQDPGQGLRLIYYSQIVNDFQKGDIAEGYSVSREKKESFPLTVTSAQKNPTAFYLCASSIAAYNSPLHFGNGTRLTVT.

By sample fraction, this clonotype is medium-sized. CDR3 region: CASSPNRGRGNQPQHF. The CDR3 coding sequence is TGTGCCAGCAGTCCCAACAGGGGTCGTGGCAATCAGCCCCAGCATTTT. The chain is built from TRBV27 and TRBJ1-5, with 7 nucleotides matching TRBD1. CDR1 is MNHEY and CDR2 is SMNVEV in the germline V gene (reference sequence). This CDR3 comprises 16 residues. Trimming cost V 5 bases and J 2 bases; bases outside gene matches: 9.

This chain's CDR3 is CASSLIAGVGTDTQYF. CDR3 DNA: TGTGCCAGTAGTCTCATAGCGGGGGTCGGCACAGATACGCAGTATTTT. The rearrangement links TRBV19 to TRBJ2-3; TRBD2 agrees at 9 bases. Germline CDR1 is LNHDA and CDR2 is SQIVND (reference sequence). Trimming at V came to 5 bases and at J to 1 base, leaving 7 bases not matched to a gene. The CDR3 loop spans 16 amino acids.

A note on this clonotype: A far larger clone is one base from this, pointing to a likely read error. This chain connects TRBV6-1 to TRBJ2-1; TRBD2 aligns across 8 bases. CDR1 is MNHNS, CDR2 SASEGT, per germline. Unmatched junction bases numbered 16, after V lost 8 bases and J lost 10 bases. This CDR3 contains 15 residues. The CDR3 sequence is CASGAGGTSSYEQFF. As DNA, the CDR3 is TGTGCCAGCGGGGCGGGGGGCACGAGCTCCTACGAGCAGTTCTTC.

The chain carries TRBV6-1 and TRBJ1-2; 7 bases line up with TRBD1. V gave up 2 bases and J gave up 6 bases; unmatched junction bases: 9. The CDR3 spans 15 residues. The germline gives CDR1 MNHNS, CDR2 SASEGT. In nucleotides, the CDR3 is TGTGCCAGCAGTGAATACGGCAGGGGGTCCCATGGCTACACCTTC. Protein product: CASSEYGRGSHGYTF.

This clonotype was counted between two and nine times. The chain recombines TRBV20-1 with TRBJ1-1; unclear D gene. V was cut by 3 bases and J by 4 bases, with 12 bases left in between. The CDR3 consists of 13 residues. Germline V gene data show CDR1 as DFQATT and CDR2 as SNEGSKA (reference sequence). In DNA form, the CDR3 reads TGCAGTGCTAGGGCCTTGGGGTTCACTGAAGCTTTCTTT. This gives the protein CSARALGFTEAFF.

V is TRBV19 and J is TRBJ1-5, with TRBD1 matching over 10 bases. V lost 4 bases to trimming and J lost 4 bases; unmatched junction nucleotides: 7. The CDR3 is 16 amino acids. The germline V gene has CDR1 LNHDA and CDR2 SQIVND (reference sequence). CDR3 region: CASSKLGQGNNQPQHF. The CDR3 DNA reads as TGTGCCAGTAGTAAGTTGGGACAGGGGAATAATCAGCCCCAGCATTTT.